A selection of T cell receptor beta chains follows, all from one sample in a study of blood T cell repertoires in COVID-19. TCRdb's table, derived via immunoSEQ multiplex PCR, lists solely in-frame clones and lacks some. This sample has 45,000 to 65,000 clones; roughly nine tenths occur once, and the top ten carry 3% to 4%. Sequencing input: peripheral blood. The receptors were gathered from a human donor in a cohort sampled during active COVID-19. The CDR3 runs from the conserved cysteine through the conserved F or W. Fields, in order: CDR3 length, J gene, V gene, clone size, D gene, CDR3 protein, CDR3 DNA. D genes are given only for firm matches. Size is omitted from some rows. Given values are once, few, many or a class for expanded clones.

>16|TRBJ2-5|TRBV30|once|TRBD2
CAWSPGLAGLQKTQYF
TGTGCCTGGAGTCCAGGACTAGCGGGCCTACAAAAGACCCAGTACTTC
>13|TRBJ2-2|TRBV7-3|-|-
CASSLSYAGELFF
TGTGCCAGCAGCTTAAGTTATGCCGGGGAGCTGTTTTTT
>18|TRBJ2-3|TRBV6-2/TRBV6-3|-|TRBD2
CASSPGLGRGGGTDTQYF
TGTGCCAGCAGCCCGGGACTAGGGAGGGGAGGGGGCACAGATACGCAGTATTTT
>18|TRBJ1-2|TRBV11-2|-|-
CASSLGGEPGSLFYGYTF
TGTGCCAGCAGCTTAGGAGGTGAACCAGGGTCCCTTTTCTATGGCTACACCTTC
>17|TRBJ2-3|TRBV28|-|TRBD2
CASSLMGGLAESDTQYF
TGTGCCAGCAGTTTAATGGGTGGACTAGCTGAGTCAGATACGCAGTATTTT
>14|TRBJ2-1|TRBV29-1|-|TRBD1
CSVVTGNLYNEQFF
TGCAGCGTCGTGACAGGGAACCTCTACAATGAGCAGTTCTTC
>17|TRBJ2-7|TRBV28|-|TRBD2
CASRGGKGLAETYEQYF
TGTGCCAGCCGCGGGGGAAAGGGACTAGCGGAAACCTACGAGCAGTACTTC
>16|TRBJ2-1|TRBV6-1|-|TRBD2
CASSDGLAGATNEQFF
TGTGCCAGCAGTGACGGACTAGCGGGGGCCACCAATGAGCAGTTCTTC
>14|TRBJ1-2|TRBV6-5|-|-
CASRPSGEHYGYTF
TGTGCCAGCAGGCCGTCAGGGGAGCACTATGGCTACACCTTC
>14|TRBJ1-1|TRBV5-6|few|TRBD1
CASSWGQGWTEAFF
TGTGCCAGCAGCTGGGGACAGGGGTGGACTGAAGCTTTCTTT
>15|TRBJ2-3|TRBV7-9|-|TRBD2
CASSLTSGDSDTQYF
TGTGCCAGCAGCTTGACTAGCGGGGATTCAGATACGCAGTATTTT
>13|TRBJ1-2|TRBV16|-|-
CASSQQGWSGYTF
TGTGCCAGCAGCCAACAGGGTTGGTCTGGCTACACCTTC
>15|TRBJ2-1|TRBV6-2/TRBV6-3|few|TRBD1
CASSRGQGAHNEQFF
TGTGCCAGCAGCCGGGGACAGGGGGCCCACAATGAGCAGTTCTTC
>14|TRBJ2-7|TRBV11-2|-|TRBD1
CASSQQGLYYEQYF
TGTGCCAGCAGCCAACAGGGGCTCTACTACGAGCAGTACTTC
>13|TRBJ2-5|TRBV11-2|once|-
CASSGGQAETQYF
TGTGCCAGCAGCGGTGGGCAGGCTGAGACCCAGTACTTC
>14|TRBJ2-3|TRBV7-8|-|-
CASSPGGGSGTQYF
TGTGCCAGCAGCCCGGGGGGCGGGAGCGGTACGCAGTATTTT
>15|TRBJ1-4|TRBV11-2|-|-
CASSPMGGGGEKLFF
TGTGCCAGCAGCCCCATGGGGGGGGGCGGTGAAAAACTGTTTTTT
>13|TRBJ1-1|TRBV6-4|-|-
CASRTESDTEAFF
TGTGCCAGCAGGACGGAAAGCGACACTGAAGCTTTCTTT
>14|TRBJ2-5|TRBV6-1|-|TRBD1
CASSDRDRGETQYF
TGTGCCAGCAGTGACCGGGACAGGGGGGAGACCCAGTACTTC
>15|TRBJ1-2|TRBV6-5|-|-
CASKDPTGDNYGYTF
TGTGCCAGCAAAGACCCGACGGGGGATAACTATGGCTACACCTTC
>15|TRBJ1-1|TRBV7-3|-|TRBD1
CASSSTGQEPAEAFF
TGTGCCAGCAGCTCAACGGGACAGGAGCCGGCTGAAGCTTTCTTT
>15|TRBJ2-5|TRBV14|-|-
CASSQDLGGIGTQYF
TGTGCCAGCAGCCAAGATTTAGGAGGGATTGGGACCCAGTACTTC
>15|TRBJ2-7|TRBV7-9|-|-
CASSPMGLNSYEQYF
TGTGCCAGCAGTCCGATGGGACTCAACTCCTACGAGCAGTACTTC
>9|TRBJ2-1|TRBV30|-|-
CAWSSRQFF
TGTGCCTGGAGTTCTCGGCAGTTCTTC
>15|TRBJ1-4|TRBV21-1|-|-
CASSKLDAGLVKLFF
TGTGCCAGCAGCAAACTAGATGCTGGACTGGTAAAACTGTTTTTT
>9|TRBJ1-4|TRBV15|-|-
CATWGELFF
TGTGCCACCTGGGGGGAACTGTTTTTT
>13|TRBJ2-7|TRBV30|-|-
CAWALRVSGEQYF
TGTGCCTGGGCGCTCCGTGTTTCAGGGGAGCAGTACTTC
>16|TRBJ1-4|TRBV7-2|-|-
CASSLVGRTTNEKLFF
TGTGCCAGCAGCTTGGTGGGCAGGACAACTAATGAAAAACTGTTTTTT
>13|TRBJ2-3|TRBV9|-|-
CASGGAGTDTQYF
TGTGCCAGCGGGGGGGCCGGAACAGATACGCAGTATTTT
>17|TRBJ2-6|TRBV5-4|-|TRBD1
CASSNMDRVSGANVLTF
TGTGCCAGCAGCAATATGGACAGGGTCTCTGGGGCCAACGTCCTGACTTTC
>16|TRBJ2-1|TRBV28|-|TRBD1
CASSPPGQGEYNEQFF
TGTGCCAGCAGTCCGCCGGGACAGGGGGAGTACAATGAGCAGTTCTTC